Listed below are T cell receptor beta chains from one sample, sequenced in a study of response to subunit inactivated influenza vaccine. TCRdb re-called the RT-PCR reads with MiXCR, one entry per CDR3 protein. The sample has hundreds of thousands of distinct CDR3 sequences, approximately 17% seen once. Source: PBMCs from blood, taken 4 to 6 days after vaccination. The receptors come from a man aged 45-60 years who received an inactivated influenza vaccine. Both conserved end residues are part of each CDR3. The D gene is left open where the match is weak. Clone size appears in some rows only: once, few, many, or a class for an expanded clone.

v_gene,d_gene,len,j_gene,abundance,CDR3aa,CDR3nt
TRBV10-3,TRBD2,17,TRBJ2-5,few,CAISAGTSGGKQETQYF,TGTGCCATCAGTGCCGGGACTAGCGGGGGAAAGCAAGAGACCCAGTACTTC
TRBV2,TRBD1,16,TRBJ2-7,few,CASTYGGQGDPYEQYF,TGTGCCAGCACTTACGGGGGACAGGGCGATCCCTACGAGCAGTACTTC
TRBV18,-,12,TRBJ2-3,-,CASSPDGGTQYF,TGTGCCAGCTCACCGGACGGCGGTACGCAGTATTTT
TRBV4-2,TRBD2,16,TRBJ2-1,-,CASSPIAGVTPNEQFF,TGTGCCAGCAGCCCTATAGCGGGAGTGACGCCCAATGAGCAGTTCTTC
TRBV7-2,TRBD1,16,TRBJ1-2,-,CASSLIRDSLNYGYTF,TGTGCCAGCAGCTTAATTAGGGACAGCCTTAACTATGGCTACACCTTC
TRBV30,-,14,TRBJ1-1,-,CAWSVLGGMTEAFF,TGTGCCTGGAGTGTTTTGGGGGGCATGACTGAAGCTTTCTTT
TRBV6-2/TRBV6-3,-,14,TRBJ1-1,-,CASSYGAANTEAFF,TGTGCCAGCAGTTACGGGGCAGCGAACACTGAAGCTTTCTTT
TRBV28,TRBD2,17,TRBJ2-1,-,CASSLGLLAGASNEQFF,TGTGCCAGCAGTTTAGGGCTTCTAGCGGGAGCCTCCAATGAGCAGTTCTTC
TRBV5-1,-,17,TRBJ2-7,-,CASSLETGRFGSYEQYF,TGCGCCAGCAGCTTGGAGACAGGCCGTTTCGGCTCCTACGAGCAGTACTTC
TRBV6-2/TRBV6-3,TRBD2,14,TRBJ2-1,few,CASDLAGAHNEQFF,TGTGCCAGCGACCTAGCGGGGGCCCACAATGAGCAGTTCTTC
TRBV10-3,-,13,TRBJ2-2,-,CAISTGSPGELFF,TGTGCCATCAGCACAGGGTCCCCCGGGGAGCTGTTTTTT
TRBV6-2/TRBV6-3,TRBD2,15,TRBJ2-3,few,CASSSSGLAGDTQYF,TGTGCCAGCAGTTCCTCAGGACTAGCGGGAGATACGCAGTATTTT
TRBV5-1,-,15,TRBJ1-1,many,CASSLTGTGNTEAFF,TGCGCCAGCAGCTTGACCGGGACTGGGAACACTGAAGCTTTCTTT
TRBV29-1,TRBD1,13,TRBJ2-5,few,CSVGGDRQETQYF,TGCAGCGTTGGGGGGGACAGGCAAGAGACCCAGTACTTC
TRBV20-1,-,13,TRBJ2-7,-,CSARRQGTSEQYF,TGCAGTGCTAGACGGCAGGGTACGAGCGAGCAGTACTTC
TRBV5-1,-,15,TRBJ2-3,-,CASSLEARRTDTQYF,TGCGCCAGCAGCTTGGAAGCTCGCCGCACAGATACGCAGTATTTT
TRBV7-2,TRBD1,14,TRBJ2-5,-,CASSLPGQGETQYF,TGTGCCAGCAGCTTACCGGGACAGGGGGAGACCCAGTACTTC
TRBV10-3,-,12,TRBJ2-3,-,CAIRGATDTQYF,TGTGCCATCAGAGGGGCGACAGATACGCAGTATTTT
TRBV11-2,-,15,TRBJ2-4,-,CASSLWDLAKNIQYF,TGTGCCAGCAGCCTTTGGGACCTAGCCAAAAACATTCAGTACTTC
TRBV7-2,-,14,TRBJ2-2,-,CASSLGAGFGELFF,TGTGCCAGCAGCTTAGGGGCGGGGTTCGGGGAGCTGTTTTTT
TRBV4-1,-,14,TRBJ2-5,few,CASSQVGRQETQYF,TGCGCCAGCAGCCAAGTGGGTCGACAAGAGACCCAGTACTTC
TRBV12-3/TRBV12-4,TRBD2,14,TRBJ2-7,many,CASRPSGGVYEQYF,TGTGCCAGCAGACCAAGCGGGGGGGTCTACGAGCAGTACTTC
TRBV3-1,-,13,TRBJ2-1,many,CASSQRSDDEQFF,TGTGCCAGCAGCCAGAGGAGTGACGATGAGCAGTTCTTC
TRBV10-3,TRBD1,16,TRBJ1-5,-,CAISDVDRGHRQPQHF,TGTGCCATCAGTGACGTAGACAGGGGGCATCGTCAGCCCCAGCATTTT
TRBV29-1,TRBD1,14,TRBJ1-6,few,CSARGGQSNSPLHF,TGCAGCGCCCGAGGGGGACAGAGCAATTCACCCCTCCACTTT
TRBV5-5,-,16,TRBJ2-2,-,CASSWGLSSNTGELFF,TGTGCCAGCAGTTGGGGACTGAGCTCGAACACCGGGGAGCTGTTTTTT
TRBV5-1,TRBD1,16,TRBJ2-5,-,CASSLEGQGAGETQYF,TGCGCCAGCAGCTTGGAGGGACAGGGGGCTGGGGAGACCCAGTACTTC
TRBV10-3,TRBD1,14,TRBJ2-7,few,CAISDSGTGDEQYF,TGTGCCATCAGTGACTCCGGGACAGGGGACGAGCAGTACTTC
TRBV7-2,-,13,TRBJ2-2,-,CASSSDRLGELFF,TGTGCCAGCAGCTCCGACAGGCTGGGGGAGCTGTTTTTT
TRBV9,TRBD2,16,TRBJ2-3,-,CASSVGAGGSTDTQYF,TGTGCCAGCAGCGTCGGCGCGGGAGGGAGCACAGATACGCAGTATTTT
TRBV7-2,TRBD1,16,TRBJ1-2,-,CASSRTHRGSNYGYTF,TGTGCCAGCAGCCGAACGCACAGGGGTTCTAACTATGGCTACACCTTC